The 23 T cell receptor beta chains below were found in one sample sequenced in a study of response to subunit inactivated influenza vaccine. TCRdb re-called the RT-PCR reads with MiXCR, one entry per CDR3 protein. Of hundreds of thousands of distinct CDR3 sequences listed, over 9.5% were seen once; the top ten hold approximately 12%. The sample was PBMCs from blood, taken more than 35 days after vaccination. These receptors originate from a man aged 45-65 years who received an inactivated influenza vaccine.

Many counts were recorded for this clonotype. This sequence joins TRBV12-3 or TRBV12-4 and TRBJ1-3, with TRBD1 identical over 10 bases. The ends lost 6 bases at V and 0 bases at J; junction bases unmatched: 17. The CDR3 contains 20 residues. The CDR3 is CASRPRRDRGLFYSGNTIYF. CDR3 nucleotides: TGTGCCAGCAGACCCCGGCGGGACAGGGGACTTTTCTACTCTGGAAACACCATATATTTT.

This clonotype has just a few counts. This chain links TRBV4-3 with TRBJ2-1, with TRBD1 as a possible D gene (5 bases). V lost 0 bases and J lost 0, with 6 bases in between. The CDR3 length is 15 residues. Germline V gene sequence: CDR1 LGHNA, CDR2 YSLEER. This CDR3 is CASSQDQGSYNEQFF. The CDR3 DNA sequence: TGCGCCAGCAGCCAAGATCAGGGCTCCTACAATGAGCAGTTCTTC.

There are a few counts of this clonotype. The chain joins TRBV6-1 to TRBJ2-1; 12 bases map to TRBD2. Germline CDR1 is MNHNS and CDR2 is SASEGT. With V trimmed by 5 bases and J by 8 bases, 7 bases remained unmatched. The CDR3 sequence is 15 residues long. CDR3 region: CASSPSSGGAYEQFF. The CDR3 nucleotides are TGTGCCAGCAGTCCTTCTAGCGGGGGGGCCTATGAGCAGTTCTTC.

Only a few counts were recorded for this clonotype. The CDR3 loop reads CASSQFNFRGYTGELFF. The DNA for the CDR3 is TGCGCCAGCAGCCAGTTCAATTTCAGGGGTTACACCGGGGAGCTGTTTTTT. V usage is TRBV4-1 and J usage is TRBJ2-2; D may be TRBD1 (6 bases). The CDR3 consists of 17 residues. The germline V and J ends were trimmed by 3 bases and 3 bases, with 17 bases remaining between them. Germline V lookup: CDR1 MGHRA, CDR2 YSYEKL.

The chain employs TRBV5-1 and TRBJ2-1, with 8 bases matching TRBD2. The germline V gene encodes CDR1 SGHRS and CDR2 YFSETQ. Trimming at V came to 3 bases and at J to 3 bases, leaving 8 bases not matched to a gene. The CDR3 is 16 amino acids. Here the CDR3 DNA reads TGCGCCAGCAGCTCGCGGGCGGGGGGTTTCTACAATGAGCAGTTCTTC. This gives the protein CASSSRAGGFYNEQFF.

This clonotype was observed at least ten times. The chain uses TRBV7-2 and TRBJ2-2; 7 nucleotides agree with TRBD1. Trimming removed 5 bases from V and 9 bases from J; junction bases left unmatched: 6. The V gene's germline CDR1 is SGHTA and CDR2 FQGNSA. This CDR3 contains 13 residues. CDR3: CASSPGQPRELFF. CDR3 in DNA: TGTGCCAGCAGCCCGGGACAGCCCAGGGAGCTGTTTTTT.

At least ten counts were recorded for this clonotype. The V gene is TRBV4-3, the J gene TRBJ2-1; 7 bases are a match to TRBD1. V lost 0 bases and J lost 6; bases outside the gene matches: 2. There are 14 residues in the CDR3. Germline loops: CDR1 LGHNA, CDR2 YSLEER. CDR3 nucleotides: TGCGCCAGCAGCCAAGACTACAGGGGCAATGAGCAGTTCTTC. Translating it yields CASSQDYRGNEQFF.

V usage is TRBV5-4 and J usage is TRBJ2-7; 12 nucleotides align to TRBD1. J gave up 2 bases and V 3 bases, and 3 bases lay outside the gene matches. Germline CDR1 and CDR2: SGHNT and YYREEE (reference sequence). The CDR3 spans 15 residues. CDR3 nucleotide sequence: TGTGCCAGCAGCTGGGACAGGGGGCGCCCCTACGAGCAGTACTTC. Translated, it gives CASSWDRGRPYEQYF.

The chain uses TRBV7-2 and TRBJ2-2; D not certain. V lost 1 base to trimming and J lost 7 bases, with 7 bases between them. CDR1 SGHTA and CDR2 FQGNSA come from the germline V gene. CDR3 length equals 13 residues. Here the CDR3 reads CASSLGWVGELFF. CDR3 sequence (DNA): TGTGCCAGCAGCTTAGGGTGGGTCGGGGAGCTGTTTTTT.

The gene calls are TRBV7-2 and TRBJ2-1; 11 bases are a match to TRBD2. Germline V gene sequence: CDR1 SGHTA, CDR2 FQGNSA. The CDR3 sequence is 18 residues long. V shed 4 bases, J shed 3 bases, and the junction held 11 bases outside the gene matches. The CDR3 is CASSSARTSGRIYNEQFF. The CDR3 DNA reads as TGTGCCAGCAGCTCAGCTAGGACTAGCGGGCGGATCTACAATGAGCAGTTCTTC. The full variable domain, with the rest looked up from reference TRBV7-2 and TRBJ2-1, is GAGVSQSPSNKVTEKGKDVELRCDPISGHTALYWYRQSLGQGLEFLIYFQGNSAPDKSGLPSDRFSAERTGGSVSTLTIQRTQQEDSAVYLCASSSARTSGRIYNEQFFGPGTRLTVL.

The chain uses TRBV28 and TRBJ2-1; D is possibly TRBD1 or TRBD2 (6 bases each). The germline V and J ends were trimmed by 5 bases and 7 bases, with 9 bases remaining between them. The CDR3 sequence is 12 residues long. CDR1 is MDHEN and CDR2 is SYDVKM in the germline V gene. The CDR3 loop is CASSRGVNEQFF. The CDR3 DNA reads TGTGCCAGCAGTAGGGGGGTGAATGAGCAGTTCTTC.

The table lists this clonotype with a few counts. J is TRBJ1-3 and V is TRBV9, with TRBD1 matching 7 bases. The junction had 3 bases not matched to a gene; V was cut back by 0 bases and J by 0 bases. Germline CDR1 and CDR2: SGDLS and YYNGEE. The CDR3 loop spans 16 amino acids. The CDR3 DNA is TGTGCCAGCAGCGTAGACGGACAGGACTCTGGAAACACCATATATTTT. Its translation is CASSVDGQDSGNTIYF. Using reference TRBV9 and TRBJ1-3 for the parts outside the CDR3, the full variable domain is DSGVTQTPKHLITATGQRVTLRCSPRSGDLSVYWYQQSLDQGLQFLIQYYNGEERAKGNILERFSAQQFPDLHSELNLSSLELGDSALYFCASSVDGQDSGNTIYFGEGSWLTVV.

Only a few counts were recorded for this clonotype. The V gene is TRBV24-1, the J gene TRBJ2-2, with D possibly matching TRBD2 (5 bases). Germline V gives CDR1 KGHDR, CDR2 SFDVKD. V shed 5 bases and J shed 0 bases, with 15 bases lying between them. The length of the CDR3 is 17 residues. CDR3 region: CATSAGWGSSNTGELFF. The CDR3 DNA is TGTGCCACCAGTGCGGGATGGGGTAGCTCGAACACCGGGGAGCTGTTTTTT.

This clonotype was observed at least ten times. V is TRBV12-3 or TRBV12-4 and J is TRBJ2-3; D is unresolved. Trimming shortened V by 5 bases and J by 3 bases, and 0 bases separated the two germline ends. CDR3 size: 10 residues. The CDR3 region is CASSTDTQYF. DNA of the CDR3: TGTGCCAGCAGTACAGATACGCAGTATTTT.

This clonotype has at least ten counts. J is TRBJ2-5 and V is TRBV18; no firm D call. CDR3 length: 15 amino acids. Trimming cost V 2 bases and J 5 bases, with 15 bases left between them. Germline values: CDR1 KGHSH, CDR2 LQKENI. The CDR3 spells CASSPVQRPMETQYF. The CDR3 DNA sequence: TGTGCCAGCTCACCAGTTCAGCGACCTATGGAGACCCAGTACTTC.

A few counts support this clonotype. This sequence joins TRBV20-1 and TRBJ2-2, with TRBD2 identical over 7 bases. The V segment lost 5 bases and the J segment 3 bases; nucleotides outside the gene matches: 6. The germline CDR1 and CDR2 sequences are DFQATT and SNEGSKA (reference sequence). The CDR3 consists of 14 residues. The CDR3 DNA reads TGCAGTGCTCGTCGGGAGGCGGACACCGGGGAGCTGTTTTTT. Encoded protein: CSARREADTGELFF.

This clonotype has more than one count but fewer than ten. The rearrangement joins TRBV4-1 to TRBJ2-7; 10 bases are shared with TRBD2. Looked up from germline, CDR1 is MGHRA and CDR2 is YSYEKL. Trimming took 0 bases from V and 3 from J; bases not matched to a gene: 5. The CDR3 loop spans 16 amino acids. The CDR3 region has the DNA TGCGCCAGCAGCCAAGATCTAGCGGGGGAGTACTACGAGCAGTACTTC. Encoded protein: CASSQDLAGEYYEQYF.

The chain joins TRBV4-3 to TRBJ2-1, with D possibly called TRBD1 or TRBD2 (5 bases each). CDR1 and CDR2 from the germline V gene are LGHNA and YSLEER. Trimming took off 0 bases at V and 0 bases at J, with 9 bases between the two ends. The CDR3 length is 16 residues. CDR3 in DNA: TGCGCCAGCAGCCAAGATGGGGGTAGCTCCTACAATGAGCAGTTCTTC. Amino acid sequence: CASSQDGGSSYNEQFF.

This clonotype was counted between two and nine times. CDR3 sequence: CSGQRGDQETQYF. The CDR3 region has the DNA TGCAGTGGTCAGAGGGGGGACCAAGAGACCCAGTACTTC. J is TRBJ2-5 and V is TRBV20-1, with D tentatively TRBD1 or TRBD2 (6 bases each). CDR3 length: 13 residues. Per the germline V gene, CDR1 is DFQATT and CDR2 is SNEGSKA (reference sequence). Trimming shortened V by 7 bases and J by 0 bases, and 12 bases separated the two germline ends.

This clonotype was found many times. This chain links TRBV4-3 with TRBJ2-2, with 16 bases aligning to TRBD2. Germline CDR1 and CDR2: LGHNA and YSLEER. The CDR3 sequence is 16 residues long. Trimming removed 3 bases from V and 5 bases from J; junction bases left unmatched: 0. CDR3 loop: CASSQGLAGGTGELFF. The CDR3 DNA follows: TGCGCCAGCAGCCAGGGACTAGCGGGAGGGACCGGGGAGCTGTTTTTT.

The rearrangement links TRBV15 to TRBJ2-7; D unclear. The CDR3 runs to 13 residues. Between the trimmed V and J ends, which lost 0 bases and 4 bases, there was a span of 7 bases. Germline assignment: CDR1 LNHNV and CDR2 YYDKDF (reference sequence). The CDR3 DNA follows: TGTGCCACCAGCAGAGATATGGGTTACGAGCAGTACTTC. Translating gives CATSRDMGYEQYF.

This clonotype was recorded at least ten times. The chain has TRBV12-3 or TRBV12-4 and TRBJ2-1; possibly TRBD1 or TRBD2 for D (5 bases each). V gave up 5 bases and J gave up 10 bases, with 15 bases separating them. The CDR3 length is 13 residues. The CDR3 DNA follows: TGTGCCAGCAGTATAACAACCGGGACCGAGCAGTTCTTC. Residues: CASSITTGTEQFF.

This clonotype was observed at least ten times. The chain employs TRBV4-1 and TRBJ1-3; D may be TRBD1 (5 bases). Germline values: CDR1 MGHRA, CDR2 YSYEKL. Trimming took off 0 bases at V and 3 bases at J, with 9 bases between the two ends. The length of the CDR3 is 15 residues. Here the CDR3 DNA reads TGCGCCAGCAGCCAAGAACCCACAGGTGGAAACACCATATATTTT. Translating gives CASSQEPTGGNTIYF.